Described below is a single T cell receptor (beta chain) sequence and its context. This sample is drawn from a study of T cells in Graves' hyperthyroidism and ophthalmopathy. Turning to the study itself: Peripheral blood draws took place at initial diagnosis, ahead of any treatment.

This CDR3 is built from 13 residues. V lost 6 bases and J lost 1, with 6 bases in between. CDR1 is SGHTA and CDR2 is FQGNSA in the germline V gene. Authors of the study amplified TCR beta CDR3 regions from RNA transcripts. The primer set for the first-round RT-PCR of the TCR CDR3 was HTBI. TCRdb reanalysed the multiplex PCR reads using MiXCR and keeps one entry per CDR3 protein. The sample records 350,000 or so distinct CDR3 sequences, around 18% being singletons. The specimen was blood. The chain links TRBV7-2 to TRBJ2-2; weak D call: TRBD1 (5 bases). The clonotype originates from a woman aged 40 to 50 with Graves' ophthalmopathy. CDR3 amino acids: CASSQGNTGELFF. The CDR3 coding sequence is TGTGCCAGCAGTCAGGGGAACACCGGGGAGCTGTTTTTT.